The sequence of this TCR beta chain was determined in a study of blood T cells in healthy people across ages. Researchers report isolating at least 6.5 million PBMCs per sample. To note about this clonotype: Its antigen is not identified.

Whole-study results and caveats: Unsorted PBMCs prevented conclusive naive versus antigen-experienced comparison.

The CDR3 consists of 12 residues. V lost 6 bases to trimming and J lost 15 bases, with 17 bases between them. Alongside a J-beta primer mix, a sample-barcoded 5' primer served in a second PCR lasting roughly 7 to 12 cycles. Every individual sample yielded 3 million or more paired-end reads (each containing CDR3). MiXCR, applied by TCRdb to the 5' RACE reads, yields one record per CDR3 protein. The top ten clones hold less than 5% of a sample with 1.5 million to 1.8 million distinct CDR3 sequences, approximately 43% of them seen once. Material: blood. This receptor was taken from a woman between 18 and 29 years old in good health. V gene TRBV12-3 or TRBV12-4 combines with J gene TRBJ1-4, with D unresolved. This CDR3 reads CASSPRTYEVFF. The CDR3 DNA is TGTGCCAGCAGCCCCAGGACCTACGAGGTGTTTTTT.